The present entry profiles one T cell receptor (beta chain) with its context. Its target is not known. The CDR3 covers 12 residues. The germline V gene encodes CDR1 MGHDK and CDR2 SYGVNS. V was trimmed by 4 bases and J by 0 bases, leaving 3 bases between them. This sample stems from a study of cytomegalovirus exposure and HLA in healthy donors. General study findings and limits: In a later analysis, about 17,000 TCR beta sequences were associated with HLA alleles at 0.05 false discovery rate. TRBV6-2, TRBV6-3 and other indistinguishable V segments were excluded. High sensitivity and specificity were reportedly achieved when the classifier diagnosed cytomegalovirus status.

Vbeta (60) and Jbeta (13) primers were used in the PCR. Profiled with immunoSEQ multiplex PCR; TCRdb holds only in-frame clones, not every one. The sample comprises fewer than 200,000 clones, about 79% of which are singletons, and less than 1% rests with the top ten. The source is a female donor in good health and CMV-seronegative. The sequenced sample consisted of PBMCs. J is TRBJ1-2 and V is TRBV25-1, with D hard to call. The CDR3 nucleotides are TGTGCCAGCAGTGCCTCTAACTATGGCTACACCTTC. Amino acids: CASSASNYGYTF.